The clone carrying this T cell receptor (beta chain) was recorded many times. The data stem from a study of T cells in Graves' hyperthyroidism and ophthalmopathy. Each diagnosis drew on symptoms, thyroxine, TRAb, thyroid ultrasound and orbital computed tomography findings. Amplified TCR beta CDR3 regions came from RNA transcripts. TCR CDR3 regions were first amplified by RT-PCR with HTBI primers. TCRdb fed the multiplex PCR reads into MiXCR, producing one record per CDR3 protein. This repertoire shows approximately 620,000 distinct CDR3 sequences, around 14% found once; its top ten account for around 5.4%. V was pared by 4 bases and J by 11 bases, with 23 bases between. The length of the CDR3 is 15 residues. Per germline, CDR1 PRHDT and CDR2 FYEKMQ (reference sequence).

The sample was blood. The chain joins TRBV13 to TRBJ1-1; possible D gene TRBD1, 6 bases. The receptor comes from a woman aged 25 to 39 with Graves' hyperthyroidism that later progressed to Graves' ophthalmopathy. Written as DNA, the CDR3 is TGTGCCAGCAGCTCAACCTCCTCCCCCGGACAGAGCGCTTTCTTT. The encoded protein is CASSSTSSPGQSAFF.